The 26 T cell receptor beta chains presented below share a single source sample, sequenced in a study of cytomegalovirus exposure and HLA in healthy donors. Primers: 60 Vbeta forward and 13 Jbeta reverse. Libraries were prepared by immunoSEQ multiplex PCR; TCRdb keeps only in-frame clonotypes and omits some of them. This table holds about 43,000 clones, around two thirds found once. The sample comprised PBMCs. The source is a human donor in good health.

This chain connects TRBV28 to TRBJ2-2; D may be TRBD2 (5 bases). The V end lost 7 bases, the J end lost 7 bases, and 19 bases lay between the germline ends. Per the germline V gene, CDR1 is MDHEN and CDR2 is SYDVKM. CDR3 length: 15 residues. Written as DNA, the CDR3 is TGTGCCAGCACCCCGAGCACCTTCGGGGTCGGGGAGCTGTTTTTT. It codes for CASTPSTFGVGELFF.

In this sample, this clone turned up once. The chain's CDR3 is CASSPPGHANTGELFF. The CDR3 DNA reads TGCGCCAGCAGCCCCCCCGGACACGCGAACACCGGGGAGCTGTTTTTT. The gene calls are TRBV5-1 and TRBJ2-2; D may be TRBD1 (5 bases). Germline CDR1 and CDR2: SGHRS and YFSETQ. This CDR3 is built from 16 residues. The germline V and J ends were trimmed by 4 bases and 0 bases, with 13 bases remaining between them.

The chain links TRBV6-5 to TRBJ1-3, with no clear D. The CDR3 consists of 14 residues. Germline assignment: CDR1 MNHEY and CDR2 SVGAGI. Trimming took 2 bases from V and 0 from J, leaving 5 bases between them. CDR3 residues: CASSYSYSGNTIYF. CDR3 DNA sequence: TGTGCCAGCAGTTACAGCTACTCTGGAAACACCATATATTTT.

CDR3 amino acids: CASSQDLSLATDTQYF. CDR3 in DNA: TGCGCCAGCAGCCAAGATCTTTCCCTAGCGACAGATACGCAGTATTTT. The V and J genes are TRBV4-3 and TRBJ2-3; possible D gene TRBD2, 6 bases. CDR1 is LGHNA, CDR2 YSLEER, per germline. The CDR3 has 16 amino acids. V lost 0 bases and J 3 bases, leaving 13 bases between the germline ends.

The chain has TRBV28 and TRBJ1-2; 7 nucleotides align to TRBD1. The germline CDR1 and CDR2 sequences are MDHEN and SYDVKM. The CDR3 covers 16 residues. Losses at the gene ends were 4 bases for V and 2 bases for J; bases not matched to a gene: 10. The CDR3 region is CASSSTGRGGNYGYTF. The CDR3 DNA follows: TGTGCCAGCAGTTCGACAGGGCGGGGGGGCAACTATGGCTACACCTTC.

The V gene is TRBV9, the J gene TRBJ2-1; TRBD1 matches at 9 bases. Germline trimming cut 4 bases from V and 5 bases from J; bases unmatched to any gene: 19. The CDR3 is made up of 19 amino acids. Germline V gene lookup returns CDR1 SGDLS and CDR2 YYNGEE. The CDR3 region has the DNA TGTGCCAGCAGCCCGGGAACTTTTGGACAGGGGAGATGGGACAATGAGCAGTTCTTC. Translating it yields CASSPGTFGQGRWDNEQFF.

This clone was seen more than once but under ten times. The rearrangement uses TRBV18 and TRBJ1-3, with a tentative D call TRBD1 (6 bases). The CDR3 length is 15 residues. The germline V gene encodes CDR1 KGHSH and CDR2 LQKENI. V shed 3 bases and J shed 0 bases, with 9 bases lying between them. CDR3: CASSPNRDSGNTIYF. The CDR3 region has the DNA TGTGCCAGCTCACCGAACAGGGACTCTGGAAACACCATATATTTT. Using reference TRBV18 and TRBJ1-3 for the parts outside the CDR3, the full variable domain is NAGVMQNPRHLVRRRGQEARLRCSPMKGHSHVYWYRQLPEEGLKFMVYLQKENIIDESGMPKERFSAEFPKEGPSILRIQQVVRGDSAAYFCASSPNRDSGNTIYFGEGSWLTVV.

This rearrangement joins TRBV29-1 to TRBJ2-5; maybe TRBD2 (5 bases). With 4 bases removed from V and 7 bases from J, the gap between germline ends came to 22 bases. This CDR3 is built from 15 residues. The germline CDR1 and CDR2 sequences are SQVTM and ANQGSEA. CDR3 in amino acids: CSVVIMDSKSGTQYF. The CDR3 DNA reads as TGCAGCGTTGTTATTATGGACTCTAAATCGGGGACCCAGTACTTC.

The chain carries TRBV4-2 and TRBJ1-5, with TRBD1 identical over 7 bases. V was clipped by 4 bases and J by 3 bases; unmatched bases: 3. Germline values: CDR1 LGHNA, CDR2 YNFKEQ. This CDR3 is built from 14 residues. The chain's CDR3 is CASSLTGTNQPQHF. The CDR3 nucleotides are TGTGCCAGCAGCCTGACAGGGACCAATCAGCCCCAGCATTTT.

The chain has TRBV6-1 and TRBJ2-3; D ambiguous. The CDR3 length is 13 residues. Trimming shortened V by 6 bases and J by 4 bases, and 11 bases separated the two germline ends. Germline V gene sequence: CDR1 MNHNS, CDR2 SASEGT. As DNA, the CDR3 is TGTGCCAGCAGCCAGGTTTTTTCAGATACGCAGTATTTT. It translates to CASSQVFSDTQYF.

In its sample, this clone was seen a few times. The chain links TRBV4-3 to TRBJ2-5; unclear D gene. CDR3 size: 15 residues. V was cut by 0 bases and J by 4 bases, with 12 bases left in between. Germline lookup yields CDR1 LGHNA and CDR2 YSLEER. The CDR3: CASSQDLEARETQYF. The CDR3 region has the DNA TGCGCCAGCAGCCAAGATCTTGAGGCCCGAGAGACCCAGTACTTC.

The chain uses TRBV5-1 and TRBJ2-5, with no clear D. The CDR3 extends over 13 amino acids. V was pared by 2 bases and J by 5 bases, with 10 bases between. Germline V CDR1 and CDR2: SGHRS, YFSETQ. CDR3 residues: CASSFMGSETQYF. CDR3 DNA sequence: TGCGCCAGCAGCTTCATGGGCTCGGAGACCCAGTACTTC.

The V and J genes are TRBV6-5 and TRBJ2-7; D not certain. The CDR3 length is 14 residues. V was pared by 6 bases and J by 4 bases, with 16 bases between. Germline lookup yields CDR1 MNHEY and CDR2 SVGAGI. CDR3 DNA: TGTGCCAGCAGCGTCCAGTTGGCAGCGTACGAGCAGTACTTC. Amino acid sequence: CASSVQLAAYEQYF.

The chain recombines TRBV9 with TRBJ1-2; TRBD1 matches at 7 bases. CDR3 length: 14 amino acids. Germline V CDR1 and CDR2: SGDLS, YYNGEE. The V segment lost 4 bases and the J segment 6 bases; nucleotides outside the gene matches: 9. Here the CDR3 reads CASSLRDSAHGYTF. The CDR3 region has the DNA TGTGCCAGCAGCCTCCGGGACAGTGCTCATGGCTACACCTTC. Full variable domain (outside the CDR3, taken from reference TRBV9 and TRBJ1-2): DSGVTQTPKHLITATGQRVTLRCSPRSGDLSVYWYQQSLDQGLQFLIQYYNGEERAKGNILERFSAQQFPDLHSELNLSSLELGDSALYFCASSLRDSAHGYTFGSGTRLTVV.

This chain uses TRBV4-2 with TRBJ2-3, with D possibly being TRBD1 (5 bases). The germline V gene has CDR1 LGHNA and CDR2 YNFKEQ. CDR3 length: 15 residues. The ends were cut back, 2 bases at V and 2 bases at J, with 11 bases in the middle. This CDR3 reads CASSQYRPNTDTQYF. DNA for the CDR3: TGTGCCAGCAGCCAATACAGGCCAAACACAGATACGCAGTATTTT.

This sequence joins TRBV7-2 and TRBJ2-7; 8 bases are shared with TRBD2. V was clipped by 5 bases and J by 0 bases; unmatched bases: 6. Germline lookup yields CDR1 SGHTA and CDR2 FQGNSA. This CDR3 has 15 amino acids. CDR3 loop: CASSLGLAYSYEQYF. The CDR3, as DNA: TGTGCCAGCAGCCTAGGACTAGCCTACTCCTACGAGCAGTACTTC.

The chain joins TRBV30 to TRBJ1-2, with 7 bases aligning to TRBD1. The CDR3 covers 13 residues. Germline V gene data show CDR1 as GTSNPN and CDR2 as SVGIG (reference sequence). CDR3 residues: CVTRDRTNYGYTF. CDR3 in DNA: TGTGTCACCCGGGACAGAACTAACTATGGCTACACCTTC.

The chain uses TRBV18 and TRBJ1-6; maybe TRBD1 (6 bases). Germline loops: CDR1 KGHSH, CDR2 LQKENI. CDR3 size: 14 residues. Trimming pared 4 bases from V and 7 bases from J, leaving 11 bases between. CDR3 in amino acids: CASSQGQKNSPLHF. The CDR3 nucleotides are TGTGCCAGCTCACAAGGACAGAAAAATTCACCCCTCCACTTT.

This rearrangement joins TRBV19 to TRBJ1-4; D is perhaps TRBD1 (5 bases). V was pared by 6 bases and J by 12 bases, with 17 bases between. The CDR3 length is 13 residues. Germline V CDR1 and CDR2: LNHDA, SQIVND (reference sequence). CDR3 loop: CASSVLRAAELFF. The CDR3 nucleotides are TGTGCCAGTAGCGTTCTCAGGGCTGCGGAACTGTTTTTT.

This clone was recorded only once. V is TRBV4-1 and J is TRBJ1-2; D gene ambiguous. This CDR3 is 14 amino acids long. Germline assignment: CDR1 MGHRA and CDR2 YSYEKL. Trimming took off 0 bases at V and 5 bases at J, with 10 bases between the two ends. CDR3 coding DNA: TGCGCCAGCAGCCAAGAAGCAGCGGAATATGGCTACACCTTC. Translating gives CASSQEAAEYGYTF.

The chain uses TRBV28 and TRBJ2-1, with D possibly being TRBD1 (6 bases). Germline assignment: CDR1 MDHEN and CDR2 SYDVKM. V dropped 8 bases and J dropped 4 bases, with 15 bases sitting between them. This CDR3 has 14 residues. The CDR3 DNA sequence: TGTGCCAGCTTTTCCGGGACACCATACAATGAGCAGTTCTTC. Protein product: CASFSGTPYNEQFF.

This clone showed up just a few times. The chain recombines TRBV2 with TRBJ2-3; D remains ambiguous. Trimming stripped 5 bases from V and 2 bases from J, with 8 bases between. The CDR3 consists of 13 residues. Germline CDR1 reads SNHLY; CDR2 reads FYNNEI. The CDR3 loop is CASSSYYTDTQYF. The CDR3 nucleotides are TGTGCCAGCAGTTCTTATTACACAGATACGCAGTATTTT. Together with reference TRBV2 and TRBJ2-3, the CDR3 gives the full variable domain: EPEVTQTPSHQVTQMGQEVILRCVPISNHLYFYWYRQILGQKVEFLVSFYNNEISEKSEIFDDQFSVERPDGSNFTLKIRSTKLEDSAMYFCASSSYYTDTQYFGPGTRLTVL.

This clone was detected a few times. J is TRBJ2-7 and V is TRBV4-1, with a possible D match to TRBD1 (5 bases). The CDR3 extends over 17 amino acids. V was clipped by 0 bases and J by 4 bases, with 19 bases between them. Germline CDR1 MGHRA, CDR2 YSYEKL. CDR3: CASSQEFLAGANYEQYF. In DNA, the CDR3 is TGCGCCAGCAGCCAAGAATTTCTGGCTGGGGCCAATTACGAGCAGTACTTC.

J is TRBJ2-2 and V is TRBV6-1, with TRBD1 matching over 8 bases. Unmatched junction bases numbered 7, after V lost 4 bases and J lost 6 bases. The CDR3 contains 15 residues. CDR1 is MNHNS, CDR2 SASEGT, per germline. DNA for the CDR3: TGTGCCAGCAGTGTCCAAAACAGGGGGTCCGGGGAGCTGTTTTTT. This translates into CASSVQNRGSGELFF.

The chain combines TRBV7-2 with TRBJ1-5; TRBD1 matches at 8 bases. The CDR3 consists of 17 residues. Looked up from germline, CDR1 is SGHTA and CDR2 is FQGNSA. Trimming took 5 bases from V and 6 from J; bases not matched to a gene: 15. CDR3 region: CASSPLGGQGLFQPQHF. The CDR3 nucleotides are TGTGCCAGCAGCCCCTTGGGTGGACAGGGCTTATTTCAGCCCCAGCATTTT.

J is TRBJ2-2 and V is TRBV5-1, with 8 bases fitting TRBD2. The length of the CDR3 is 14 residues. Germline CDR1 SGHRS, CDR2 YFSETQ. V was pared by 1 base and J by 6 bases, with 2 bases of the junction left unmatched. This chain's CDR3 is CASSLNGGAGELFF. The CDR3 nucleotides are TGCGCCAGCAGCTTGAACGGGGGGGCCGGGGAGCTGTTTTTT.